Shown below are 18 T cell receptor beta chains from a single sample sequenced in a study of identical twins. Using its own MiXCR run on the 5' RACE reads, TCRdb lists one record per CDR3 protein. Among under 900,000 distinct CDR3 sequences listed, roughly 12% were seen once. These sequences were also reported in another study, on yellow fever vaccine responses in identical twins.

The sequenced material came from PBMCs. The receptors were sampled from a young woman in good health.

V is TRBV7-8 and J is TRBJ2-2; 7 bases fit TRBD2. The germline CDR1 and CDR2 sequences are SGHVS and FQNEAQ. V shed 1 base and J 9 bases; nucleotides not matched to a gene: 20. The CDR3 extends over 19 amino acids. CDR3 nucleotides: TGTGCCAGCAGCTTAGTCGGAGGGACGACGGGAGGACAAAGTAGGGAGCTGTTTTTT. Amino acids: CASSLVGGTTGGQSRELFF.

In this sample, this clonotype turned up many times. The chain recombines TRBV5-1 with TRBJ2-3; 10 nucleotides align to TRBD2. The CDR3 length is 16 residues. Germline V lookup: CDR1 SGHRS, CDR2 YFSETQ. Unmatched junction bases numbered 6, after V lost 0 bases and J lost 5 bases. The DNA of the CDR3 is TGCGCCAGCAGCTTGGTGCTAGCGGGGGCAGGAGATACGCAGTATTTT. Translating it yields CASSLVLAGAGDTQYF.

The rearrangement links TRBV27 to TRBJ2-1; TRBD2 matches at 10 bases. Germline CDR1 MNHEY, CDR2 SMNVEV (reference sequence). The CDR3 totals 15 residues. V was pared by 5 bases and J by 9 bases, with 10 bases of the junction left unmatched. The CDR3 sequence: CASSHQRGGISEQFF. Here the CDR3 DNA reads TGTGCCAGCAGTCATCAGCGGGGGGGCATCAGTGAGCAGTTCTTC.

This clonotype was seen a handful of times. The CDR3 sequence: CSAEPGTEPYNEQFF. DNA of the CDR3: TGCAGTGCTGAACCCGGGACAGAGCCCTACAATGAGCAGTTCTTC. The V call is TRBV20-1, the J call TRBJ2-1, with 7 bases identical to TRBD1. Germline V lookup: CDR1 DFQATT, CDR2 SNEGSKA (reference sequence). The CDR3 is 15 residues long. J was trimmed by 2 bases and V by 5 bases; bases with no gene match: 9.

Here the CDR3 DNA reads TGTGCCAGCAGCCCCCACTCCTACGAGCAGTACTTC. This gives the protein CASSPHSYEQYF. The V gene is TRBV13, the J gene TRBJ2-7; no clear D gene. In germline, CDR1 is PRHDT, CDR2 FYEKMQ (reference sequence). V was clipped by 5 bases and J by 0 bases, with 5 bases between them. The CDR3 is 12 residues long.

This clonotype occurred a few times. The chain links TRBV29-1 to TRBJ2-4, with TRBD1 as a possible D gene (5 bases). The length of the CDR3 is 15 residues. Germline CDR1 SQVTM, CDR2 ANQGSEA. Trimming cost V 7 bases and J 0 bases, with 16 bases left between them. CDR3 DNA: TGCAGCGCCGAGACAGAGACGCTAGCCAAAAACATTCAGTACTTC. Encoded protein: CSAETETLAKNIQYF.

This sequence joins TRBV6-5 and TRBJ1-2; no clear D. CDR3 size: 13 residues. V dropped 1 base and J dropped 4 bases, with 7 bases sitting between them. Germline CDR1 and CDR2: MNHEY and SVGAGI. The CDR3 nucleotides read TGTGCCAGCAGTTACTATCCTCTCTATGGCTACACCTTC. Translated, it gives CASSYYPLYGYTF.

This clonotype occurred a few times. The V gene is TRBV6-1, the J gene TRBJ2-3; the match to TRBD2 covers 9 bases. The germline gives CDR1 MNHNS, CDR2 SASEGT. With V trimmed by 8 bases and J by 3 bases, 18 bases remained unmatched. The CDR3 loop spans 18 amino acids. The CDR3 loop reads CASLFRASGNLITDTQYF. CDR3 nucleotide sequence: TGTGCCAGCCTTTTTCGGGCTAGCGGGAATTTAATAACAGATACGCAGTATTTT.

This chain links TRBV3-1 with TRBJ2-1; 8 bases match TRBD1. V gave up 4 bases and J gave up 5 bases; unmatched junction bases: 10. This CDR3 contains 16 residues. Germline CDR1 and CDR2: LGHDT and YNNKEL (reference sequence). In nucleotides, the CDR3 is TGTGCCAGCAGCCGTCCAGGGGGCTCCAATAACAATGAGCAGTTCTTC. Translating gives CASSRPGGSNNNEQFF.

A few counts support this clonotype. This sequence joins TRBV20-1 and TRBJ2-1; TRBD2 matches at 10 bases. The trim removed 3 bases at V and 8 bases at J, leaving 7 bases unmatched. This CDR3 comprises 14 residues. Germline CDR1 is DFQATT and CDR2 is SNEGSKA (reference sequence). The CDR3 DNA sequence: TGCAGTGCTAGTGACAGCGGGGGGGCACATGAGCAGTTCTTC. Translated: CSASDSGGAHEQFF.

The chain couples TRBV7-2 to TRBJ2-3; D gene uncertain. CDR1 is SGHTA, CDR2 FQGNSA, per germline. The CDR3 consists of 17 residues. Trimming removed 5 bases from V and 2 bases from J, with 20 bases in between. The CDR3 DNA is TGTGCCAGCAGCGCCCTTGGCACGGAAACCTCCACAGATACGCAGTATTTT. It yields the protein CASSALGTETSTDTQYF.

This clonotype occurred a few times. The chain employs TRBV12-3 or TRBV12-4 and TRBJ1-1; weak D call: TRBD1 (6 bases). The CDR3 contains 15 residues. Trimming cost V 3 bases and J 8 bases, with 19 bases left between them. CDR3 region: CASSFGWGPGPEAFF. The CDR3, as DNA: TGTGCCAGCAGTTTTGGATGGGGGCCGGGGCCCGAAGCTTTCTTT.

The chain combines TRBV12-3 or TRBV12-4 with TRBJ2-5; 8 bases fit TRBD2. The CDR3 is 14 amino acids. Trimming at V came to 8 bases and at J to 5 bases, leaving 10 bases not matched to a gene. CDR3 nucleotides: TGTGCCAGCCGGTCGGGGGGGGAAGGGGAGACCCAGTACTTC. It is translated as CASRSGGEGETQYF.

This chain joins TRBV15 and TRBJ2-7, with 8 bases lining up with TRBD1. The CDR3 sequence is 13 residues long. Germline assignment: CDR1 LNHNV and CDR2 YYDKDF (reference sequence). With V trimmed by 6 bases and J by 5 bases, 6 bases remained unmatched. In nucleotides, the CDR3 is TGTGCCACCAGAGACAGGGGAGTGGACGAGCAGTACTTC. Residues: CATRDRGVDEQYF.

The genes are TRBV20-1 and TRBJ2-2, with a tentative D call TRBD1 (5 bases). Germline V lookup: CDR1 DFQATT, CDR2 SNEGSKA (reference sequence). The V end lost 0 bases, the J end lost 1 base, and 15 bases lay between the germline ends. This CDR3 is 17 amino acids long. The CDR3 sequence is CSARDRSGPGNTGELFF. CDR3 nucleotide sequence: TGCAGTGCTAGAGATCGCTCAGGGCCTGGGAACACCGGGGAGCTGTTTTTT.

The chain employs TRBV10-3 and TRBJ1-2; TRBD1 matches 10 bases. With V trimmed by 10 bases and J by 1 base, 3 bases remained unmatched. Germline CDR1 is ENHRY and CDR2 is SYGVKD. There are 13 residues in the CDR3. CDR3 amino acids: CATRTGGNYGYTF. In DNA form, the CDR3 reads TGTGCCACCAGGACAGGGGGTAACTATGGCTACACCTTC.

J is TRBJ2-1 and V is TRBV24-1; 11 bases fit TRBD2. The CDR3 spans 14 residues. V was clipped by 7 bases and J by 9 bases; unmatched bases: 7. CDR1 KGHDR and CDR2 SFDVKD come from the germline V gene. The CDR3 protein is CATRTSGGKAEQFF. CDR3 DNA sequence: TGTGCCACCAGAACTAGCGGGGGAAAGGCTGAGCAGTTCTTC.

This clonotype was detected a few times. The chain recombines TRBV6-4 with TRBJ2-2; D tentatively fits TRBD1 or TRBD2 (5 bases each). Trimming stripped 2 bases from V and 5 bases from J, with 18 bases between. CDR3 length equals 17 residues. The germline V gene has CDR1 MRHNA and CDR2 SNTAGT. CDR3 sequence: CASSDAARGERTGELFF. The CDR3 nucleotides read TGTGCCAGCAGTGACGCCGCGAGGGGAGAACGGACCGGGGAGCTGTTTTTT.